The TCR beta chain described here comes from a study of blood T cells in healthy people across ages. Findings and limits, study-wide: Older age coincided with a roughly linear decline in TCR beta diversity per million T cells. Whereas aged donors had fewer naive CD4+ cells, long-lived donors had more of them and higher diversity.

Sample-barcoded 5' priming and a J-beta primer mix drove a second PCR of roughly 6 to 12 cycles. From the 5' RACE reads, TCRdb called clonotypes with MiXCR, one entry per CDR3 protein. The data contain hundreds of thousands of distinct CDR3 sequences, over 40% of them singletons. This clonotype was counted ten times or more. What it binds is not known. The CDR3 extends over 15 amino acids. Germline values: CDR1 ENHRY, CDR2 SYGVKD. The V and J ends lost 2 bases and 4 bases, in that order; junction bases with no gene match: 3. The chain carries TRBV10-3 and TRBJ1-2; TRBD1 matches 11 bases. The sample comprised blood. The TCR originated in a woman of 80 years or more in good health. The CDR3 protein is CAISEGTGGIYGYTF. Here the CDR3 DNA reads TGTGCCATCAGTGAGGGGACAGGGGGGATCTATGGCTACACCTTC.